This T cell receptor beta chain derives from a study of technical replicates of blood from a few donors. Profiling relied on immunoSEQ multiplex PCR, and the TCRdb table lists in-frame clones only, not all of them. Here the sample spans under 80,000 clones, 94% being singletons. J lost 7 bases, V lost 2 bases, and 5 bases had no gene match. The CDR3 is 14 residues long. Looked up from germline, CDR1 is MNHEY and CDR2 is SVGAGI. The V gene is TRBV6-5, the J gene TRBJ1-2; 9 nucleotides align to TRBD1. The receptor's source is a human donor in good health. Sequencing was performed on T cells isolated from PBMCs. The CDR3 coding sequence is TGTGCCAGCAGTTACCAAATGACAGGGGGTGGCTACACCTTC. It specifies CASSYQMTGGGYTF.